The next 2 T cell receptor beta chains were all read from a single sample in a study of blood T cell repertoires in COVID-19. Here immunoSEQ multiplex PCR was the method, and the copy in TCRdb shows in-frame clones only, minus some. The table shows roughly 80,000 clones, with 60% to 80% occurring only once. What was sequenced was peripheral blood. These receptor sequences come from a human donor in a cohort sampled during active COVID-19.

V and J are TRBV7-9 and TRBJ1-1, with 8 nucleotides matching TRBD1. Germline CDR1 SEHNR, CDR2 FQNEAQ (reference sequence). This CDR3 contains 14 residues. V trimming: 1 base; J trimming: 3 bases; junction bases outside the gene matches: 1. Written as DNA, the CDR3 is TGTGCCAGCAGCTTAGGACAGGGGCACACTGAAGCTTTCTTT. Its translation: CASSLGQGHTEAFF.

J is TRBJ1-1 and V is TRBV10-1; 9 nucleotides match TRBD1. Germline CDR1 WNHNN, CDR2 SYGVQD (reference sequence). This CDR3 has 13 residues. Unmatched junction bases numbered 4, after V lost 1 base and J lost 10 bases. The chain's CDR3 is CASSEYYRGRAFF. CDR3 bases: TGCGCCAGCAGTGAGTATTACAGGGGGCGAGCTTTCTTT.